This T cell receptor beta chain was captured in a study of blood T cell repertoires in COVID-19. The germline V gene has CDR1 MDHEN and CDR2 SYDVKM. V was pared by 7 bases and J by 7 bases, with 13 bases between. The CDR3 runs 12 residues. Profiled with immunoSEQ multiplex PCR; TCRdb holds only in-frame clones, not every one. The table has 180,000 or so clones, over 75% seen once. Sample: peripheral blood. The receptor was derived from an elderly woman with active or convalescent COVID-19. The chain uses TRBV28 and TRBJ1-1; tentatively, D is TRBD1 (5 bases). CDR3 residues: CASKGQGIEAFF. The CDR3 DNA follows: TGTGCCAGCAAGGGGCAGGGTATTGAAGCTTTCTTT.